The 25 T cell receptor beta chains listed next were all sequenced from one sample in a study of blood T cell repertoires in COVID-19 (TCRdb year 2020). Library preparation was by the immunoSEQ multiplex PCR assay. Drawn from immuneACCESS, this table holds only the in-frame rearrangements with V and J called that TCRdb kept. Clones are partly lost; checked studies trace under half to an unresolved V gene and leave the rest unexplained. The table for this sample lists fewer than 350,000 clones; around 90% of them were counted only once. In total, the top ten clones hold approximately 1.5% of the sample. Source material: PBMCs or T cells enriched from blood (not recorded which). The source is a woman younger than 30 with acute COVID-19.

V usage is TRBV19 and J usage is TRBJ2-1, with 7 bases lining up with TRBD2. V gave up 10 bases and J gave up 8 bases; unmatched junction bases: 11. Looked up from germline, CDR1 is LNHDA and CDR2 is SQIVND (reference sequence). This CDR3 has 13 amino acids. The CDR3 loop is CATQLAPGDEQFF. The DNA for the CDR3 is TGTGCCACCCAACTAGCGCCTGGAGATGAGCAGTTCTTC.

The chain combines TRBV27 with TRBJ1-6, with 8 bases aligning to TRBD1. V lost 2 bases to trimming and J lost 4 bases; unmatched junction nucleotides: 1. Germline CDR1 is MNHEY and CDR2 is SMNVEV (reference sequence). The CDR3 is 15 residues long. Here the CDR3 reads CASSLGQGYNSPLHF. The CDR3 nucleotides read TGTGCCAGCAGTTTAGGACAGGGATATAATTCACCCCTCCACTTT.

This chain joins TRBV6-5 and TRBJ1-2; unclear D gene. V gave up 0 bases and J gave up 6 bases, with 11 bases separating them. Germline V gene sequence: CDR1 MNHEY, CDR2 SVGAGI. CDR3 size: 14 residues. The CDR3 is CASSYSSLLDGYTF. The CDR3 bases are TGTGCCAGCAGTTACTCTTCGCTCTTAGATGGCTACACCTTC.

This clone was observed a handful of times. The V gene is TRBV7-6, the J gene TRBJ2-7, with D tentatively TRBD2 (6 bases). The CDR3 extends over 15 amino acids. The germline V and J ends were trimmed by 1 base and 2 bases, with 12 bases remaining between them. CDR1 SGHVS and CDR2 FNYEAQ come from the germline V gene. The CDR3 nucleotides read TGTGCCAGCAGCTTAGTTCGGCGGGAAGCCTACGAGCAGTACTTC. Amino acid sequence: CASSLVRREAYEQYF.

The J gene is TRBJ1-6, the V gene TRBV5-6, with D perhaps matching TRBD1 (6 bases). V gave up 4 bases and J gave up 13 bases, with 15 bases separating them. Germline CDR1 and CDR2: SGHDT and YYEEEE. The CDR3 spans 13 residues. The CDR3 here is CASSKLTGNPLHF. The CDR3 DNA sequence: TGTGCCAGCAGCAAACTAACAGGGAATCCCCTCCACTTT.

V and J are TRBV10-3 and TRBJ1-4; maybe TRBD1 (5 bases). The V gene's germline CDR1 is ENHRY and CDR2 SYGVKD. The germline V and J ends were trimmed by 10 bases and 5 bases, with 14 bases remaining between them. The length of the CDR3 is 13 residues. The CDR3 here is CATRGGTNEKLFF. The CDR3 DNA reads TGTGCCACTCGGGGGGGGACCAATGAAAAACTGTTTTTT.

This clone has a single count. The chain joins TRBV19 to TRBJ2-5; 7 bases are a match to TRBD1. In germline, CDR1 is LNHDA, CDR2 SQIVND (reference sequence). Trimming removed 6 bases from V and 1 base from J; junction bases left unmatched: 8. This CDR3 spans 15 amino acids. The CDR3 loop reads CASSNDRDPQETQYF. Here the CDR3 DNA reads TGTGCCAGTAGCAACGACAGGGATCCCCAAGAGACCCAGTACTTC.

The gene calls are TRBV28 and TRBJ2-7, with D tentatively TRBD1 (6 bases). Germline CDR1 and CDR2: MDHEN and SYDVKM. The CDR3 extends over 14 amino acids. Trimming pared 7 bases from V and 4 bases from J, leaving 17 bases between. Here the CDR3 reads CASTLTGGPYEQYF. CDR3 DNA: TGTGCCAGCACCTTGACAGGAGGACCTTACGAGCAGTACTTC.

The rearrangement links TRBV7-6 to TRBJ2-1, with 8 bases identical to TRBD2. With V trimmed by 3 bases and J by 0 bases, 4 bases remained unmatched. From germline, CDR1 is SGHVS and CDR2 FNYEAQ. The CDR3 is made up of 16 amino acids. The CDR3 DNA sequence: TGTGCCAGCAGCTTGGTTACTAGCGGCTCCTACAATGAGCAGTTCTTC. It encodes CASSLVTSGSYNEQFF.

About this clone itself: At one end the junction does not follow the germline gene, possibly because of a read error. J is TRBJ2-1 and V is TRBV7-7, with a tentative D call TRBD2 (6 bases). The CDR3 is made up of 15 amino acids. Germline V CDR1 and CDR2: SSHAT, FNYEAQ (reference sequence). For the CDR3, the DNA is TGTGCTAGCAGCTTAGACGGCGGGAAGGGCAATGAGCAGTTCTTC. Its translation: CASSLDGGKGNEQFF.

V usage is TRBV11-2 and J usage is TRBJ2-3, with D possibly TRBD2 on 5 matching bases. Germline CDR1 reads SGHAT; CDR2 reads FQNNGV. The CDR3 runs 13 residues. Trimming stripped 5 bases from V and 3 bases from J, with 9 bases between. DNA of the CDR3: TGTGCCAGCAGCCGAGGGTTTACAGATACGCAGTATTTT. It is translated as CASSRGFTDTQYF.

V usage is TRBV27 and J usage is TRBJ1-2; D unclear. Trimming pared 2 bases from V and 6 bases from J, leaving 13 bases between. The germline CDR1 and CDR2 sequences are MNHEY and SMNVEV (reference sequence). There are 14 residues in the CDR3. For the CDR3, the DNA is TGTGCCAGCAGTTTAACCGCAGGTACTGATGGCTACACCTTC. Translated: CASSLTAGTDGYTF.

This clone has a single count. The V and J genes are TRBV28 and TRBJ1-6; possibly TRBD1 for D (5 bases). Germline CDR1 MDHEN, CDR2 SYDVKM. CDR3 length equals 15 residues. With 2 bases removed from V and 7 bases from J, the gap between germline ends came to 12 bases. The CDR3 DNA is TGTGCCAGCAGTTTACGGACACCTCTAAATTCACCCCTCCACTTT. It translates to CASSLRTPLNSPLHF.

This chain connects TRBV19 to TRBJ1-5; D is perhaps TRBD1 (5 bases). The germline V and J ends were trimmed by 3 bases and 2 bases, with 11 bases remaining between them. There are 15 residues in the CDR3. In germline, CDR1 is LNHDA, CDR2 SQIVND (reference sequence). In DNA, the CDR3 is TGTGCCAGTAGTATGGGGGACTTGGGCAATCAGCCCCAGCATTTT. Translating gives CASSMGDLGNQPQHF.

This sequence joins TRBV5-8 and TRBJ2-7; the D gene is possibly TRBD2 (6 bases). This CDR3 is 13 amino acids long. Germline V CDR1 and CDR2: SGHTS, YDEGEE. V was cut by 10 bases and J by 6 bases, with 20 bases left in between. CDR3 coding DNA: TGTGCCCGCCGGGACTCCTCCTGCCTCGAGCAGTACTTC. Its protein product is CARRDSSCLEQYF. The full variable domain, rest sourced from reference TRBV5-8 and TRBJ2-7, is EAGVTQSPTHLIKTRGQQATLRCSPISGHTSVYWYQQALGLGLQFLLWYDEGEERNRGNFPPRFSGRQFPNYSSELNVNALELEDSALYLCARRDSSCLEQYFGPGTRLTVT.

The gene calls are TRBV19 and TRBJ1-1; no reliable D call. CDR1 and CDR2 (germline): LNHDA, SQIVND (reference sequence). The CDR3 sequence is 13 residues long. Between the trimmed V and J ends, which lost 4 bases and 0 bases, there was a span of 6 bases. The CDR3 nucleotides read TGTGCCAGTAGTAGCAGATTGAACACTGAAGCTTTCTTT. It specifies CASSSRLNTEAFF.

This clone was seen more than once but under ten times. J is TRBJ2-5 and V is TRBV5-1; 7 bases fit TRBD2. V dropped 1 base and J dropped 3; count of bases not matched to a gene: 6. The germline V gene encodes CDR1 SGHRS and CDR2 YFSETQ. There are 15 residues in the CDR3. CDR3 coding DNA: TGCGCCAGCAGCTTGATAGGGCTAGCGGAAGAGACCCAGTACTTC. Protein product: CASSLIGLAEETQYF.

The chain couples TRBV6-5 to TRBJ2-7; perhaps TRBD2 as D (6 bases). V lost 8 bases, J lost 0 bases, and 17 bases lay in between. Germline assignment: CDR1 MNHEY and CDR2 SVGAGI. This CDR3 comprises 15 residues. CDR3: CASSPGTQASYEQYF. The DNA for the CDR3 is TGTGCCAGCTCCCCAGGGACTCAAGCCTCCTACGAGCAGTACTTC.

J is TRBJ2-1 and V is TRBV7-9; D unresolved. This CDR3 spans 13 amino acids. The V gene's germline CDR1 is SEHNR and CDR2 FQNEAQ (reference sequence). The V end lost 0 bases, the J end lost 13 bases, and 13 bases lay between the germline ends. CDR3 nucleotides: TGTGCCAGCAGCTTAGCGCTCAGGCGCGAACAGTTCTTC. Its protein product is CASSLALRREQFF.

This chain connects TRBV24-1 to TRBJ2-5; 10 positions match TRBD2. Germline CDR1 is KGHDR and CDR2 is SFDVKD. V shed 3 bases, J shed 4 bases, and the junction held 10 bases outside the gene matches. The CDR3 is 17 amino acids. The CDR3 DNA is TGTGCCACCAGTGATGCCTCTAGCGGGAGAGGTCGAGAGACCCAGTACTTC. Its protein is CATSDASSGRGRETQYF.

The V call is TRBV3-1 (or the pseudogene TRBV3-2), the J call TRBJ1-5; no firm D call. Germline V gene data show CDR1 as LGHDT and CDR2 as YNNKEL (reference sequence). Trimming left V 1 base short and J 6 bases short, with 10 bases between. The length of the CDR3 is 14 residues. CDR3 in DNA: TGTGCCAGCAGCCAAGTGACCGGCGGTCAGCCCCAGCATTTT. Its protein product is CASSQVTGGQPQHF.

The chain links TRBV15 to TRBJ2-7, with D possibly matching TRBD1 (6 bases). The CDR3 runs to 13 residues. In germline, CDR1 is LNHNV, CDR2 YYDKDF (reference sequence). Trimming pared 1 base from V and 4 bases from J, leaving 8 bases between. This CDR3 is CATSRVGAYEQYF. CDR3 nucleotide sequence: TGTGCCACCAGCAGAGTGGGGGCGTACGAGCAGTACTTC. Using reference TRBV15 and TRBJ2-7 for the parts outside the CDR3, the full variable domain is DAMVIQNPRYQVTQFGKPVTLSCSQTLNHNVMYWYQQKSSQAPKLLFHYYDKDFNNEADTPDNFQSRRPNTSFCFLDIRSPGLGDTAMYLCATSRVGAYEQYFGPGTRLTVT.

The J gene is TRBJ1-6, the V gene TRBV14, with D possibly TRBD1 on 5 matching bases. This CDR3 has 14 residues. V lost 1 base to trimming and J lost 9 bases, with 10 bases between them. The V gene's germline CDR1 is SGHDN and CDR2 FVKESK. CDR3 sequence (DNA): TGTGCCAGCAGCCAAGTTTCGGGGGGTTCACCCCTCCACTTT. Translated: CASSQVSGGSPLHF.

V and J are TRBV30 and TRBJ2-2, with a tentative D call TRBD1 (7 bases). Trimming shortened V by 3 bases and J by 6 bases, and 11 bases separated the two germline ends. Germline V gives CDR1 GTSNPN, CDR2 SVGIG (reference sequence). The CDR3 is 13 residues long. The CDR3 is CAWRVRGAGELFF. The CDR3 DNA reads TGTGCCTGGAGGGTCAGGGGGGCCGGGGAGCTGTTTTTT.

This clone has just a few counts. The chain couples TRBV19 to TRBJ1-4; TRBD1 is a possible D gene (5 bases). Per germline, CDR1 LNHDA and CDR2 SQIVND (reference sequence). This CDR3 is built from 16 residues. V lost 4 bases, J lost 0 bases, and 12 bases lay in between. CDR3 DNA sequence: TGTGCCAGTAGTAAAAAGGGGTACGCAACTAATGAAAAACTGTTTTTT. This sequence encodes CASSKKGYATNEKLFF.